The 22 T cell receptor beta chains listed next were all sequenced from one sample in a study of T cell responses to AZD1222 COVID-19 vaccine. The method was immunoSEQ multiplex PCR; TCRdb's version includes in-frame clones alone and lacks a portion of them. The sample lists 120,000 to 150,000 clones, 93% occurring once. The sequencing used peripheral blood, collected on day 0 of MenACWY control vaccination. The receptors were gathered from an adult in good health.

V and J are TRBV7-9 and TRBJ1-1; D uncertain. This CDR3 is built from 13 residues. Germline V CDR1 and CDR2: SEHNR, FQNEAQ (reference sequence). V was shortened by 5 bases and J by 1 base, with 8 bases between the two germline ends. The CDR3 loop reads CASSPPSNTEAFF. CDR3 bases: TGTGCCAGCAGCCCCCCATCGAACACTGAAGCTTTCTTT.

This chain uses TRBV7-9 with TRBJ1-2, with D possibly being TRBD1 (6 bases). Germline lookup yields CDR1 SEHNR and CDR2 FQNEAQ (reference sequence). V was cut by 5 bases and J by 8 bases, with 12 bases left in between. This CDR3 has 12 amino acids. The CDR3 spells CASSANREGYTF. CDR3 nucleotide sequence: TGTGCCAGCAGCGCAAACAGGGAGGGCTACACCTTC.

The genes are TRBV6-5 and TRBJ2-7, with TRBD1 matching over 8 bases. V gave up 5 bases and J gave up 5 bases; unmatched junction bases: 11. Germline loops: CDR1 MNHEY, CDR2 SVGAGI. The length of the CDR3 is 15 residues. The CDR3 loop is CASSLRDRTRHEQYF. CDR3 sequence (DNA): TGTGCCAGCAGTCTCCGGGACAGGACGCGCCACGAGCAGTACTTC.

V and J are TRBV5-1 and TRBJ2-3, with 9 bases lining up with TRBD1. The V gene end was trimmed by 0 bases and the J gene end by 4 bases; junction bases not matched to a gene: 3. CDR1 and CDR2 from the germline V gene are SGHRS and YFSETQ. This CDR3 has 15 amino acids. This CDR3 reads CASSLDRGRPDTQYF. CDR3 coding DNA: TGCGCCAGCAGCTTGGACAGGGGGCGCCCAGATACGCAGTATTTT. The full variable domain, with the rest looked up from reference TRBV5-1 and TRBJ2-3, is KAGVTQTPRYLIKTRGQQVTLSCSPISGHRSVSWYQQTPGQGLQFLFEYFSETQRNKGNFPGRFSGRQFSNSRSEMNVSTLELGDSALYLCASSLDRGRPDTQYFGPGTRLTVL.

This clone was observed a few times. CDR3 sequence reads: CASSVVDREGSPLHF. The CDR3, as DNA: TGTGCCAGCAGCGTAGTGGACAGGGAAGGTTCACCCCTCCACTTT. The chain combines TRBV9 with TRBJ1-6, with 8 nucleotides matching TRBD1. The V gene's germline CDR1 is SGDLS and CDR2 YYNGEE. This CDR3 is built from 15 residues. V lost 0 bases, J lost 9 bases, and 5 bases stayed unmatched.

This clone was seen just once. This chain connects TRBV19 to TRBJ1-2; D is perhaps TRBD1 (6 bases). V lost 0 bases to trimming and J lost 6 bases, with 8 bases between them. This CDR3 has 13 amino acids. Per germline, CDR1 LNHDA and CDR2 SQIVND (reference sequence). The DNA of the CDR3 is TGTGCCAGTAGTATAGACAGGGGTGATGGCTACACCTTC. Its translation is CASSIDRGDGYTF.

The chain combines TRBV19 with TRBJ1-6, with a weak D call TRBD1 (6 bases). The CDR3 has 15 amino acids. Germline-derived CDR1 and CDR2 are LNHDA and SQIVND (reference sequence). V was clipped by 4 bases and J by 5 bases, with 12 bases between them. As DNA, the CDR3 is TGTGCCAGTAGTAGACTAGGGGGGGATAATTCACCCCTCCACTTT. It translates to CASSRLGGDNSPLHF.

Turning to this clone: Other DNA sequences in the sample encode the same CDR3. The J gene is TRBJ2-1, the V gene TRBV7-2; unclear D gene. CDR1 is SGHTA and CDR2 is FQGNSA in the germline V gene. CDR3 length: 14 amino acids. V was cut by 2 bases and J by 3 bases, with 8 bases left in between. CDR3 region: CASSLFGSYNEQFF. DNA for the CDR3: TGTGCCAGCAGCTTATTCGGCAGCTACAATGAGCAGTTCTTC.

This sequence joins TRBV5-1 and TRBJ2-7; 7 bases map to TRBD1. The CDR3 is made up of 14 amino acids. The V gene end was trimmed by 2 bases and the J gene end by 1 base; junction bases not matched to a gene: 3. Germline V lookup: CDR1 SGHRS, CDR2 YFSETQ. DNA of the CDR3: TGCGCCAGCAGCTTAAGGGACAGATCCTACGAGCAGTACTTC. Translating gives CASSLRDRSYEQYF.

The chain has TRBV5-4 and TRBJ2-5; no firm D call. Trimming left V 4 bases short and J 1 base short, with 14 bases between. The CDR3 spans 15 residues. CDR1 and CDR2 (germline): SGHNT, YYREEE (reference sequence). Here the CDR3 reads CASSPNAASQETQYF. The CDR3 DNA reads as TGTGCCAGCAGCCCTAACGCCGCTAGCCAAGAGACCCAGTACTTC.

CDR3 in amino acids: CASKSGVAGESYEQYF. CDR3 DNA sequence: TGCGCCAGCAAATCTGGAGTAGCGGGAGAGTCCTACGAGCAGTACTTC. The gene calls are TRBV10-2 and TRBJ2-7; 9 nucleotides line up with TRBD2. Trimming at V came to 7 bases and at J to 1 base, leaving 11 bases not matched to a gene. The CDR3 has 16 residues. Germline V CDR1 and CDR2: WSHSY, SAAADI.

The rearrangement joins TRBV5-1 to TRBJ2-7; D is perhaps TRBD1 (5 bases). In germline, CDR1 is SGHRS, CDR2 YFSETQ. This CDR3 spans 14 amino acids. V gave up 2 bases and J gave up 5 bases, with 14 bases separating them. As DNA, the CDR3 is TGCGCCAGCAGCTTAGTGCCAGGGAATAACGAGCAGTACTTC. Its translation: CASSLVPGNNEQYF.

The rearrangement joins TRBV19 to TRBJ1-4; D gene ambiguous. V was shortened by 3 bases and J by 3 bases, with 14 bases between the two germline ends. Germline V gives CDR1 LNHDA, CDR2 SQIVND (reference sequence). The CDR3 consists of 16 residues. For the CDR3, the DNA is TGTGCCAGTAGTATTCAACTCGGACTCGCTAATGAAAAACTGTTTTTT. The encoded protein is CASSIQLGLANEKLFF.

The gene calls are TRBV11-1 and TRBJ2-2, with D unclear. This CDR3 is 11 amino acids long. V gave up 2 bases and J gave up 7 bases, with 2 bases separating them. Germline V gene sequence: CDR1 SGHAT, CDR2 FQDESV (reference sequence). The CDR3 coding sequence is TGTGCCAGCAGCTTAATCGGGGAGCTGTTTTTT. The encoded protein is CASSLIGELFF.

The chain links TRBV6-2 or TRBV6-3 to TRBJ1-5; D is undetermined. V lost 3 bases, J lost 6 bases, and 6 bases lay in between. Per germline, CDR1 MNHEY and CDR2 SVGEGT. The CDR3 length is 12 residues. The CDR3 sequence is CASSYKGQPQHF. CDR3 DNA: TGTGCCAGCAGTTATAAGGGTCAGCCCCAGCATTTT.

The chain carries TRBV9 and TRBJ1-2; D possibly corresponds to TRBD1 (5 bases). Trimming left V 4 bases short and J 8 bases short, with 18 bases between. The CDR3 totals 14 residues. Germline V gene lookup returns CDR1 SGDLS and CDR2 YYNGEE. The CDR3, as DNA: TGTGCCAGCAGCACCTTCTCCGGGACGTGGGGCTACACCTTC. Its translation: CASSTFSGTWGYTF.

This chain joins TRBV6-5 and TRBJ1-2; perhaps TRBD1 as D (6 bases). CDR1 is MNHEY, CDR2 SVGAGI, per germline. The germline V and J ends were trimmed by 6 bases and 4 bases, with 15 bases remaining between them. This CDR3 has 14 residues. CDR3 in amino acids: CASSRTEGLYGYTF. The CDR3 nucleotides are TGTGCCAGCAGCAGGACAGAGGGGCTCTATGGCTACACCTTC.

The V and J genes are TRBV5-4 and TRBJ1-1; no reliable D call. The CDR3 loop spans 14 amino acids. With 4 bases removed from V and 7 bases from J, the gap between germline ends came to 17 bases. Per the germline V gene, CDR1 is SGHNT and CDR2 is YYREEE (reference sequence). The CDR3 reads CASSRDRAGSEAFF. CDR3 nucleotide sequence: TGTGCCAGCAGCCGCGATAGAGCGGGGAGTGAAGCTTTCTTT.

The chain combines TRBV18 with TRBJ1-2, with D hard to call. The CDR3 is 14 residues long. Germline CDR1 and CDR2: KGHSH and LQKENI. V lost 2 bases and J 8 bases, leaving 15 bases between the germline ends. This chain's CDR3 is CASSPSVGMEGYTF. CDR3 nucleotide sequence: TGTGCCAGCTCACCATCGGTGGGAATGGAGGGCTACACCTTC.

The chain couples TRBV7-6 to TRBJ1-3, with D uncertain. The CDR3 consists of 13 residues. Trimming took off 0 bases at V and 2 bases at J, with 2 bases between the two ends. Germline V gene data show CDR1 as SGHVS and CDR2 as FNYEAQ. Here the CDR3 reads CASSLAPGNTIYF. For the CDR3, the DNA is TGTGCCAGCAGCTTAGCGCCTGGAAACACCATATATTTT.

The chain employs TRBV2 and TRBJ1-1; D is perhaps TRBD1 (6 bases). This CDR3 is 18 amino acids long. Germline V gives CDR1 SNHLY, CDR2 FYNNEI. The V end was cut by 4 bases, the J end by 0 bases, with 21 bases between. Here the CDR3 reads CASSAPWGQGRLNTEAFF. CDR3 nucleotide sequence: TGTGCCAGCAGTGCGCCCTGGGGGCAGGGCAGATTGAACACTGAAGCTTTCTTT.

The gene calls are TRBV7-9 and TRBJ2-6; no definite D call. Trimming took 4 bases from V and 4 from J, leaving 11 bases between them. This CDR3 region has 15 residues. Looked up from germline, CDR1 is SEHNR and CDR2 is FQNEAQ (reference sequence). CDR3 DNA: TGTGCCAGCAGCTCCTTATTTGGCGGGGCCAACGTCCTGACTTTC. Amino acids: CASSSLFGGANVLTF.